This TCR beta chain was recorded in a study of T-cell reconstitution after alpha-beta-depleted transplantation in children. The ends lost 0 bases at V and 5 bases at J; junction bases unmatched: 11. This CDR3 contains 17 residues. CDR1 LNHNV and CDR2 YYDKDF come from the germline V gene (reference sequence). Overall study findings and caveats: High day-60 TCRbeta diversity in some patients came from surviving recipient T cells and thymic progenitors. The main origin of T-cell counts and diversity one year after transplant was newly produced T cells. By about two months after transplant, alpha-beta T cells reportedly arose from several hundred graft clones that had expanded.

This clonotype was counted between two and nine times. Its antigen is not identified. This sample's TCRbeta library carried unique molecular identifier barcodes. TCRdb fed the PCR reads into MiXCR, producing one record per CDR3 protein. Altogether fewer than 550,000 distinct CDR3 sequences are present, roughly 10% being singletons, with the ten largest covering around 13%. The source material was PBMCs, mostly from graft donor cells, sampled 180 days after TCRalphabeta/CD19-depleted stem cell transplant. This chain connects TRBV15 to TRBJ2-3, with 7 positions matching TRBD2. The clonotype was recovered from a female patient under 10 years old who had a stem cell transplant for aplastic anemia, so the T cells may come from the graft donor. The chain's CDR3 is CATSRDSSGHTRDTQYF. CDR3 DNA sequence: TGTGCCACCAGCAGAGATTCTAGCGGCCACACGAGAGATACGCAGTATTTT. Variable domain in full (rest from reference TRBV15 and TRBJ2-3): DAMVIQNPRYQVTQFGKPVTLSCSQTLNHNVMYWYQQKSSQAPKLLFHYYDKDFNNEADTPDNFQSRRPNTSFCFLDIRSPGLGDTAMYLCATSRDSSGHTRDTQYFGPGTRLTVL.